This entry describes one TCR beta chain. Its antigen remains unidentified. The sample comes from a study of a mutant IDH1 vaccine in newly diagnosed glioma. Study in general: Patients' prior therapy spanned radiotherapy, temozolomide, or both; most underwent both.

The assay was immunoSEQ multiplex PCR, and TCRdb's table has in-frame clones only and misses some. Seen here are 50,000 to 60,000 clones, 80% observed once, and the top ten hold around 6.2%. The time point is: week 23, last vaccination. A single vaccine dose contained 300 ug of mutant IDH1 20-mer peptide, and topical imiquimod was used with it. New IDH1-mutant, ATRX-lost WHO grade 3 or 4 astrocytomas occurred in donors. The sample consisted of PBMCs, taken from a glioma patient whose treatment included an IDH1 peptide vaccine. The origin of this receptor is a man aged 40-49 years with glioma.

The DNA for the CDR3 is TGTGCCAGTAGTCGGACAAGCAAATATACGCAGTATTTT. Amino acids: CASSRTSKYTQYF. The rearrangement joins TRBV19 to TRBJ2-3; D may be TRBD1 (5 bases). CDR3 length: 13 amino acids. With 5 bases removed from V and 7 bases from J, the gap between germline ends came to 13 bases. Germline V gene data show CDR1 as LNHDA and CDR2 as SQIVND (reference sequence).